Below, one TCR beta chain is given with its context. Its cognate antigen is unknown. Across several immunoSEQ plates, the genomic DNA of each subset was split evenly. Libraries were prepared by immunoSEQ multiplex PCR; TCRdb keeps only in-frame clonotypes and omits some of them. Among about 2.3 million clones, under 95% were seen once, and the ten largest hold around 0.4%. The data derive from a study of shared clonotypes between healthy human individuals. Whole-study findings and limits: In several donors, about 5% of naive CD4 clonotypes appeared in common. Clonotypes which were not shared had lower generation probabilities than clonotypes that all four donors shared.

Negatively enriched CD4+ T cells were divided by CD45RA into naive and memory. The CDR3 spans 13 residues. Germline lookup yields CDR1 SGHTA and CDR2 FQGNSA. Trimming removed 4 bases from V and 5 bases from J, with 12 bases in between. The chain uses TRBV7-2 and TRBJ2-7, with D perhaps TRBD1 (6 bases). Material for sequencing was naive CD4+ T cells from PBMCs. Documented subset: CD45RA+ positively selected. The TCR originated in a young man in good health. Some clones in this sample may be carry-over from other donors' samples. The CDR3 loop is CASSSDRYNEQYF. In DNA, the CDR3 is TGTGCCAGCAGCTCCGACAGGTACAACGAGCAGTACTTC.